This T cell receptor (beta chain) appears in the sequencing data of a study of PD-L1 blockade in urothelial cancer. The study, taken as a whole, reports: Durable benefit accompanied greater 3-week expansion of tumor-associated blood clones.

The CDR3 consists of 14 residues. In germline, CDR1 is MNHEY, CDR2 SVGAGI. Deletions cut 7 bases from V and 6 bases from J, with 16 bases between. The repertoire was sequenced with immunoSEQ multiplex PCR; TCRdb's copy has only in-frame clones and lacks some. This table holds about 55,000 clones, about 80% found once. In the case of this clone: The target antigen is unknown.

The TCR was taken from a man in his 70s with urothelial cancer. This sample comprised PBMCs, obtained around atezolizumab (anti-PD-L1) treatment. The chain is built from TRBV6-5 and TRBJ2-1; D perhaps matches TRBD1 (5 bases). The CDR3 protein is CASTSSGPGNEQFF. CDR3 nucleotides: TGTGCCAGCACCTCCTCAGGGCCAGGCAATGAGCAGTTCTTC.